This TCR beta chain was obtained from a study of vaccination and CD4 T cells after COVID-19. TCRdb re-called the PCR reads with MiXCR, one entry per CDR3 protein. The table records about 30,000 distinct CDR3 sequences, 50% of them present only once. This clonotype showed up just a few times. The time point was: late sampling 161 to 241 days after vaccination in three convalescent patients. The CDR3 spans 14 residues. Looked up from germline, CDR1 is SGHTA and CDR2 is FQGTGA. Trimming removed 5 bases at V and 4 bases at J, with 13 bases between. This TCR was recovered from a human donor who had recovered from COVID-19. The J gene is TRBJ2-3, the V gene TRBV7-3; maybe TRBD2 (6 bases). This specimen was CD4+ T cells from blood, taken about 7 months after SARS-CoV-2 vaccination. CDR3 sequence (DNA): TGTGCCAGCAGCGCGGGGAGCGAGTCAGATACGCAGTATTTT. Amino acids: CASSAGSESDTQYF.